The 32 T cell receptor beta chains reported below all come from one sample, sequenced in a study of blood T cell repertoires in COVID-19. Clones were sequenced by immunoSEQ multiplex PCR, and TCRdb holds only the in-frame ones, with some missing. Here the sample spans approximately 170,000 clones, about 80% being singletons. The sequenced material came from peripheral blood. The receptors derive from an elderly woman with acute or convalescent COVID-19.

J is TRBJ2-7 and V is TRBV3-1 (or the pseudogene TRBV3-2); 13 bases agree with TRBD2. V lost 7 bases, J lost 4 bases, and 4 bases stayed unmatched. This CDR3 is 14 amino acids long. Germline loops: CDR1 LGHDT, CDR2 YNNKEL (reference sequence). CDR3 coding DNA: TGTGCCAGCAAACCGGGACTAGCGGGATACGAGCAGTACTTC. It yields the protein CASKPGLAGYEQYF.

J is TRBJ1-6 and V is TRBV6-5, with unresolved D. The CDR3 runs to 12 residues. Germline V CDR1 and CDR2: MNHEY, SVGAGI. Trimming removed 8 bases at V and 6 bases at J, with 8 bases between. The CDR3 protein is CASRRSNSPLHF. The CDR3 coding sequence is TGTGCCAGCCGCCGCAGTAATTCACCCCTCCACTTT.

This chain joins TRBV7-2 and TRBJ1-2, with D possibly being TRBD1 (5 bases). Germline-derived CDR1 and CDR2 are SGHTA and FQGNSA. This CDR3 has 14 residues. The ends were cut back, 3 bases at V and 7 bases at J, with 15 bases in the middle. The CDR3 nucleotides are TGTGCCAGCAGCTTCGCAGGGCAAGTAACTGGCTACACCTTC. This sequence encodes CASSFAGQVTGYTF.

The chain couples TRBV19 to TRBJ2-1; 9 bases line up with TRBD1. The CDR3 loop spans 15 amino acids. V lost 6 bases to trimming and J lost 0 bases; unmatched junction nucleotides: 3. Germline V gene sequence: CDR1 LNHDA, CDR2 SQIVND (reference sequence). The CDR3 DNA is TGTGCCAGTAGCACAGGGGGCGCCTCCTACAATGAGCAGTTCTTC. Translated: CASSTGGASYNEQFF.

This clone was recorded only once. This chain uses TRBV12-5 with TRBJ1-3; no clear D gene. This CDR3 has 13 amino acids. Trimming stripped 6 bases from V and 3 bases from J, with 9 bases between. Per germline, CDR1 LGHNT and CDR2 FRNRAP. CDR3 sequence: CASGSPLGNTIYF. The CDR3 DNA sequence: TGTGCTAGTGGCTCCCCCCTTGGAAACACCATATATTTT.

The genes are TRBV6-1 and TRBJ2-2; D is undetermined. V lost 0 bases and J 3 bases, leaving 11 bases between the germline ends. There are 16 residues in the CDR3. Looked up from germline, CDR1 is MNHNS and CDR2 is SASEGT. The CDR3 loop is CASSEAYPPYTGELFF. CDR3 nucleotide sequence: TGTGCCAGCAGTGAAGCCTACCCACCTTACACCGGGGAGCTGTTTTTT.

V is TRBV7-9 and J is TRBJ1-1, with D possibly being TRBD1 (5 bases). Germline CDR1 SEHNR, CDR2 FQNEAQ (reference sequence). Between the trimmed V and J ends, which lost 5 bases and 11 bases, there was a span of 15 bases. The length of the CDR3 is 12 residues. CDR3 residues: CASSPVLAGAFF. CDR3 sequence (DNA): TGTGCCAGCAGCCCCGTTCTGGCAGGGGCTTTCTTT.

The genes are TRBV7-8 and TRBJ2-7; tentative D call: TRBD2 (6 bases). Trimming pared 5 bases from V and 3 bases from J, leaving 17 bases between. The CDR3 is 15 residues long. Germline V gene sequence: CDR1 SGHVS, CDR2 FQNEAQ. CDR3 region: CASSQPKGRYYEQYF. CDR3 in DNA: TGTGCCAGCAGCCAACCAAAAGGGAGGTACTACGAGCAGTACTTC.

V usage is TRBV29-1 and J usage is TRBJ2-1, with TRBD2 identical over 7 bases. CDR3 length equals 13 residues. V was pared by 4 bases and J by 9 bases, with 9 bases of the junction left unmatched. The V gene's germline CDR1 is SQVTM and CDR2 ANQGSEA. The DNA of the CDR3 is TGCAGCGTTGGACGTGGGAGGGCCGCTGAGCAGTTCTTC. It codes for CSVGRGRAAEQFF.

The J gene is TRBJ1-2, the V gene TRBV11-2; 9 nucleotides match TRBD1. J was trimmed by 0 bases and V by 5 bases; bases with no gene match: 10. CDR3 length: 17 amino acids. Germline V gives CDR1 SGHAT, CDR2 FQNNGV. CDR3 region: CASSLSGQGVPNYGYTF. For the CDR3, the DNA is TGTGCCAGCAGCCTTTCGGGACAGGGTGTACCTAACTATGGCTACACCTTC.

Comment on this clone: At the DNA level, this CDR3 is encoded by other sequences in the same sample as well. This chain joins TRBV29-1 and TRBJ1-1; D possibly corresponds to TRBD1 (5 bases). Trimming stripped 7 bases from V and 0 bases from J, with 9 bases between. This CDR3 has 12 residues. CDR1 SQVTM and CDR2 ANQGSEA come from the germline V gene. CDR3 DNA sequence: TGCAGCGCCGACAGAGTGAACACTGAAGCTTTCTTT. It yields the protein CSADRVNTEAFF.

The chain recombines TRBV27 with TRBJ1-2; possibly TRBD1 for D (5 bases). CDR1 is MNHEY and CDR2 is SMNVEV in the germline V gene (reference sequence). This CDR3 has 12 residues. Trimming cost V 3 bases and J 7 bases, with 9 bases left between them. As DNA, the CDR3 is TGTGCCAGCAGTTTTTCCGGGGGTGGCTACACCTTC. It specifies CASSFSGGGYTF.

This clone was counted at least ten times. CDR3 protein: CASSQEGSSGYYEQYF. CDR3 sequence (DNA): TGTGCCAGCAGCCAAGAGGGATCTAGCGGATACTACGAGCAGTACTTC. The chain is built from TRBV4-2 and TRBJ2-7; 7 nucleotides line up with TRBD2. V shed 0 bases, J shed 3 bases, and the junction held 8 bases outside the gene matches. The CDR3 is 16 residues long. Germline V gene lookup returns CDR1 LGHNA and CDR2 YNFKEQ.

The V gene is TRBV7-2, the J gene TRBJ1-2; possible D gene TRBD1, 6 bases. Germline V lookup: CDR1 SGHTA, CDR2 FQGNSA. V was cut by 4 bases and J by 8 bases, with 11 bases left in between. The CDR3 covers 12 residues. The DNA of the CDR3 is TGTGCCAGCAGCTCTACAGGGATCGGCTACACCTTC. Residues: CASSSTGIGYTF.

The rearrangement links TRBV19 to TRBJ2-2, with 7 bases fitting TRBD1. Germline V gene data show CDR1 as LNHDA and CDR2 as SQIVND (reference sequence). This CDR3 has 14 amino acids. Trimming at V came to 7 bases and at J to 7 bases, leaving 9 bases not matched to a gene. CDR3: CASNLDRWGGELFF. The CDR3 region has the DNA TGTGCCAGTAATCTGGACAGGTGGGGCGGGGAGCTGTTTTTT.

Sample share makes this clone medium-sized. The V and J genes are TRBV19 and TRBJ2-1; tentative D call: TRBD2 (6 bases). V was clipped by 5 bases and J by 6 bases, with 17 bases between them. CDR1 is LNHDA and CDR2 is SQIVND in the germline V gene (reference sequence). The CDR3 covers 15 residues. The CDR3 DNA reads as TGTGCCAGTAGTTCCGGGAGCACCAGACTCAATGAGCAGTTCTTC. Translated, it gives CASSSGSTRLNEQFF.

J is TRBJ1-1 and V is TRBV7-2, with D possibly matching TRBD1 (6 bases). This CDR3 is 14 amino acids long. V was pared by 6 bases and J by 5 bases, with 16 bases between. The germline V gene encodes CDR1 SGHTA and CDR2 FQGNSA. CDR3 DNA sequence: TGTGCCAGCAGTTACAGGGAAGGGGGAACTGAAGCTTTCTTT. It translates to CASSYREGGTEAFF.

In DNA, the CDR3 is TGTGCCAGCAGCCCAAGGAGGGGTCCCTACGAGCAGTACTTC. This sequence encodes CASSPRRGPYEQYF. This chain joins TRBV7-2 and TRBJ2-7; tentatively, D is TRBD2 (6 bases). Per germline, CDR1 SGHTA and CDR2 FQGNSA. Trimming left V 5 bases short and J 2 bases short, with 13 bases between. CDR3 size: 14 residues.

The chain joins TRBV11-2 to TRBJ1-6; a weak D match, TRBD1 (5 bases). The germline V and J ends were trimmed by 6 bases and 7 bases, with 13 bases remaining between them. Germline assignment: CDR1 SGHAT and CDR2 FQNNGV. CDR3 size: 14 residues. The CDR3 region has the DNA TGTGCCAGCAGTCCACATGACAGAAATTCACCCCTCCACTTT. This encodes CASSPHDRNSPLHF. The entire variable domain, with the rest obtained from reference TRBV11-2 and TRBJ1-6, is as follows: EAGVAQSPRYKIIEKRQSVAFWCNPISGHATLYWYQQILGQGPKLLIQFQNNGVVDDSQLPKDRFSAERLKGVDSTLKIQPAKLEDSAVYLCASSPHDRNSPLHFGNGTRLTVT.

This clone was counted once. The CDR3 region is CASSSNRVSSYEQYF. The CDR3 coding sequence is TGTGCCAGTAGTAGCAACAGGGTTAGCTCCTACGAGCAGTACTTC. The V and J genes are TRBV19 and TRBJ2-7; the D gene is possibly TRBD1 (6 bases). Germline CDR1 LNHDA, CDR2 SQIVND (reference sequence). Trimming took 4 bases from V and 0 from J, leaving 13 bases between them. The CDR3 consists of 15 residues.

The chain joins TRBV19 to TRBJ2-7, with 9 bases fitting TRBD2. J gave up 6 bases and V 3 bases, and 9 bases lay outside the gene matches. CDR1 LNHDA and CDR2 SQIVND come from the germline V gene (reference sequence). The CDR3 sequence is 15 residues long. CDR3 DNA sequence: TGTGCCAGTAGTATCAGCGGGGGGCTAGGTCTCGAGCAGTACTTC. It translates to CASSISGGLGLEQYF. Filled out from reference TRBV19 and TRBJ2-7, the complete variable domain reads DGGITQSPKYLFRKEGQNVTLSCEQNLNHDAMYWYRQDPGQGLRLIYYSQIVNDFQKGDIAEGYSVSREKKESFPLTVTSAQKNPTAFYLCASSISGGLGLEQYFGPGTRLTVT.

The V gene is TRBV2, the J gene TRBJ1-6, with D unresolved. There are 15 residues in the CDR3. CDR1 SNHLY and CDR2 FYNNEI come from the germline V gene. Deletions cut 6 bases from V and 0 bases from J, with 9 bases between. Written as DNA, the CDR3 is TGTGCCAGCAGAGGAGAAAGCTCCTATAATTCACCCCTCCACTTT. It yields the protein CASRGESSYNSPLHF.

This chain links TRBV4-1 with TRBJ1-4, with 7 bases lining up with TRBD1. The CDR3 spans 15 residues. CDR1 is MGHRA, CDR2 YSYEKL, per germline. J was trimmed by 8 bases and V by 3 bases; bases with no gene match: 9. The CDR3, as DNA: TGCGCCAGCAGCCAGACAGGGACCGGGAACGAAAAACTGTTTTTT. Residues: CASSQTGTGNEKLFF.

This chain links TRBV29-1 with TRBJ2-5; the match to TRBD1 covers 7 bases. The CDR3 covers 14 residues. Per the germline V gene, CDR1 is SQVTM and CDR2 is ANQGSEA. With V trimmed by 4 bases and J by 4 bases, 9 bases remained unmatched. This CDR3 reads CSVVDPRGRETQYF. CDR3 nucleotide sequence: TGCAGCGTTGTCGACCCCAGGGGGAGAGAGACCCAGTACTTC.

This clone was observed a few times. The chain uses TRBV29-1 and TRBJ1-2; maybe TRBD1 (6 bases). V was cut by 6 bases and J by 8 bases, with 31 bases left in between. Germline-derived CDR1 and CDR2 are SQVTM and ANQGSEA. The CDR3 runs 17 residues. The CDR3 nucleotides read TGCAGCGTCGCCCAACTGACAGGTTTTGGAGTTCTGAGGGGCTACACCTTC. This encodes CSVAQLTGFGVLRGYTF.

J is TRBJ2-1 and V is TRBV5-1, with 9 bases aligning to TRBD1. This CDR3 contains 17 residues. The germline V gene encodes CDR1 SGHRS and CDR2 YFSETQ. J was trimmed by 9 bases and V by 4 bases; bases with no gene match: 17. The chain's CDR3 is CASSPGQGSWFSSEQFF. The CDR3 bases are TGCGCCAGCAGCCCGGGACAGGGCTCATGGTTTTCTAGTGAGCAGTTCTTC. Complete variable domain (other parts from reference TRBV5-1 and TRBJ2-1): KAGVTQTPRYLIKTRGQQVTLSCSPISGHRSVSWYQQTPGQGLQFLFEYFSETQRNKGNFPGRFSGRQFSNSRSEMNVSTLELGDSALYLCASSPGQGSWFSSEQFFGPGTRLTVL.

This chain links TRBV6-4 with TRBJ1-5; weak D call: TRBD1 (6 bases). The CDR3 runs to 18 residues. The germline V and J ends were trimmed by 2 bases and 1 base, with 18 bases remaining between them. Germline lookup yields CDR1 MRHNA and CDR2 SNTAGT. The CDR3 sequence is CASSDQIPGQRSNQPQHF. Written as DNA, the CDR3 is TGTGCCAGCAGTGACCAGATACCGGGACAACGAAGCAATCAGCCCCAGCATTTT.

The rearrangement uses TRBV11-2 and TRBJ2-5, with 7 bases lining up with TRBD2. The CDR3 covers 16 residues. CDR1 SGHAT and CDR2 FQNNGV come from the germline V gene. The trim removed 5 bases at V and 1 base at J, leaving 10 bases unmatched. In DNA, the CDR3 is TGTGCCAGCAGCCCACCTGGGTCTAGCGGCCAAGAGACCCAGTACTTC. This sequence encodes CASSPPGSSGQETQYF.

The chain recombines TRBV19 with TRBJ1-4, with no clear D. The CDR3 runs to 11 residues. Trimming shortened V by 3 bases and J by 12 bases, and 8 bases separated the two germline ends. The V gene's germline CDR1 is LNHDA and CDR2 SQIVND (reference sequence). The CDR3: CASSIRRELFF. Here the CDR3 DNA reads TGTGCCAGTAGTATCAGGCGGGAACTGTTTTTT.

The table lists this clone with a count of one. The chain couples TRBV11-2 to TRBJ1-6; a weak D match, TRBD1 (6 bases). CDR1 is SGHAT, CDR2 FQNNGV, per germline. This CDR3 has 14 amino acids. V lost 4 bases, J lost 7 bases, and 11 bases lay in between. CDR3 sequence (DNA): TGTGCCAGCAGCTCAGGGGCCTGGAATTCACCCCTCCACTTT. The encoded protein is CASSSGAWNSPLHF.

The CDR3 is CASRNRNTGELFF. DNA for the CDR3: TGTGCCAGCAGAAACAGGAACACCGGGGAGCTGTTTTTT. This chain uses TRBV12-3 or TRBV12-4 with TRBJ2-2; unclear D gene. Deletions cut 6 bases from V and 1 base from J, with 6 bases between. The CDR3 consists of 13 residues.

The chain links TRBV27 to TRBJ2-3; 7 bases are a match to TRBD2. The CDR3 length is 18 residues. The V segment lost 5 bases and the J segment 2 bases; nucleotides outside the gene matches: 16. Germline CDR1 and CDR2: MNHEY and SMNVEV (reference sequence). CDR3 sequence reads: CASSPFPVRGSLTDTQYF. In DNA, the CDR3 is TGTGCCAGCAGTCCCTTTCCCGTCCGCGGGAGCCTCACAGATACGCAGTATTTT.